This is a list of T cell receptor beta chains from one sample in a study of identical twins. TCRdb passed the 5' RACE reads through MiXCR, listing each CDR3 protein once. Counted here are approximately 260,000 distinct CDR3 sequences, approximately 8.3% occurring once; the ten biggest clones make up 3%. The same sample was also studied in work on yellow fever vaccine responses in identical twins.

Sample: CD8+ T cells sorted from blood. The source of these receptors is a woman between 18 and 29 years old in good health. The CDR3 runs from the conserved cysteine through the conserved F or W. The order of the fields is J gene, V gene, D gene, clone size, CDR3 length, CDR3 DNA, CDR3 protein. A D gene is named only where the DNA matches it firmly. The listing skips clone size in some rows; elsewhere it reads once, few, many or a size class.

J gene: TRBJ2-1
V gene: TRBV24-1
D gene: -
clone size: few
CDR3 length: 16
CDR3 DNA: TGTGCCACCAGTCCGAAAGAAGGGGGATCCTACAATGAGCAGTTCTTC
CDR3 protein: CATSPKEGGSYNEQFF

J gene: TRBJ2-7
V gene: TRBV7-9
D gene: TRBD1
clone size: few
CDR3 length: 14
CDR3 DNA: TGTGCCAGCAGCTCCGGACAGGATCCCTACGAGCAGTACTTC
CDR3 protein: CASSSGQDPYEQYF

J gene: TRBJ1-6
V gene: TRBV20-1
D gene: TRBD1
clone size: many
CDR3 length: 14
CDR3 DNA: TGCAGTGCTAGAGTAGACAGGGAAAATTCACCCCTCCACTTT
CDR3 protein: CSARVDRENSPLHF

J gene: TRBJ2-1
V gene: TRBV20-1
D gene: -
clone size: many
CDR3 length: 14
CDR3 DNA: TGCAGTGCTAGAGAGGGTAGGGAGCGCAATGAGCAGTTCTTC
CDR3 protein: CSAREGRERNEQFF

J gene: TRBJ2-7
V gene: TRBV5-1
D gene: TRBD2
clone size: few
CDR3 length: 15
CDR3 DNA: TGCGCCAGCAGCTCGCCGACTAGCGGGGTCTACGAGCAGTACTTC
CDR3 protein: CASSSPTSGVYEQYF

J gene: TRBJ2-7
V gene: TRBV29-1
D gene: TRBD2
clone size: few
CDR3 length: 14
CDR3 DNA: TGCAGCGCCCTAGGGGCGGGAGGGCCCTACGAGCAGTACTTC
CDR3 protein: CSALGAGGPYEQYF

J gene: TRBJ2-7
V gene: TRBV29-1
D gene: TRBD1
clone size: many
CDR3 length: 14
CDR3 DNA: TGCAGCGTATTAGGGACAGGGGAAACCTACGAGCAGTACTTC
CDR3 protein: CSVLGTGETYEQYF

J gene: TRBJ1-2
V gene: TRBV29-1
D gene: TRBD1
clone size: -
CDR3 length: 13
CDR3 DNA: TGCAGCGCCCAAGGAGAGGGGGCAAATGGCTACACCTTC
CDR3 protein: CSAQGEGANGYTF

J gene: TRBJ2-3
V gene: TRBV12-5
D gene: TRBD1
clone size: -
CDR3 length: 16
CDR3 DNA: TGTGCTAGTGGTTTGGATACCCGGGACAGTTCAGATACGCAGTATTTT
CDR3 protein: CASGLDTRDSSDTQYF

J gene: TRBJ2-2
V gene: TRBV6-1
D gene: -
clone size: -
CDR3 length: 15
CDR3 DNA: TGTGCCAGCAGTGATAACAGGGACAACACCGGGGAGCTGTTTTTT
CDR3 protein: CASSDNRDNTGELFF

J gene: TRBJ2-2
V gene: TRBV10-3
D gene: -
clone size: few
CDR3 length: 11
CDR3 DNA: TGTGCCATCCAAAACGACGGGGAGCTGTTTTTT
CDR3 protein: CAIQNDGELFF